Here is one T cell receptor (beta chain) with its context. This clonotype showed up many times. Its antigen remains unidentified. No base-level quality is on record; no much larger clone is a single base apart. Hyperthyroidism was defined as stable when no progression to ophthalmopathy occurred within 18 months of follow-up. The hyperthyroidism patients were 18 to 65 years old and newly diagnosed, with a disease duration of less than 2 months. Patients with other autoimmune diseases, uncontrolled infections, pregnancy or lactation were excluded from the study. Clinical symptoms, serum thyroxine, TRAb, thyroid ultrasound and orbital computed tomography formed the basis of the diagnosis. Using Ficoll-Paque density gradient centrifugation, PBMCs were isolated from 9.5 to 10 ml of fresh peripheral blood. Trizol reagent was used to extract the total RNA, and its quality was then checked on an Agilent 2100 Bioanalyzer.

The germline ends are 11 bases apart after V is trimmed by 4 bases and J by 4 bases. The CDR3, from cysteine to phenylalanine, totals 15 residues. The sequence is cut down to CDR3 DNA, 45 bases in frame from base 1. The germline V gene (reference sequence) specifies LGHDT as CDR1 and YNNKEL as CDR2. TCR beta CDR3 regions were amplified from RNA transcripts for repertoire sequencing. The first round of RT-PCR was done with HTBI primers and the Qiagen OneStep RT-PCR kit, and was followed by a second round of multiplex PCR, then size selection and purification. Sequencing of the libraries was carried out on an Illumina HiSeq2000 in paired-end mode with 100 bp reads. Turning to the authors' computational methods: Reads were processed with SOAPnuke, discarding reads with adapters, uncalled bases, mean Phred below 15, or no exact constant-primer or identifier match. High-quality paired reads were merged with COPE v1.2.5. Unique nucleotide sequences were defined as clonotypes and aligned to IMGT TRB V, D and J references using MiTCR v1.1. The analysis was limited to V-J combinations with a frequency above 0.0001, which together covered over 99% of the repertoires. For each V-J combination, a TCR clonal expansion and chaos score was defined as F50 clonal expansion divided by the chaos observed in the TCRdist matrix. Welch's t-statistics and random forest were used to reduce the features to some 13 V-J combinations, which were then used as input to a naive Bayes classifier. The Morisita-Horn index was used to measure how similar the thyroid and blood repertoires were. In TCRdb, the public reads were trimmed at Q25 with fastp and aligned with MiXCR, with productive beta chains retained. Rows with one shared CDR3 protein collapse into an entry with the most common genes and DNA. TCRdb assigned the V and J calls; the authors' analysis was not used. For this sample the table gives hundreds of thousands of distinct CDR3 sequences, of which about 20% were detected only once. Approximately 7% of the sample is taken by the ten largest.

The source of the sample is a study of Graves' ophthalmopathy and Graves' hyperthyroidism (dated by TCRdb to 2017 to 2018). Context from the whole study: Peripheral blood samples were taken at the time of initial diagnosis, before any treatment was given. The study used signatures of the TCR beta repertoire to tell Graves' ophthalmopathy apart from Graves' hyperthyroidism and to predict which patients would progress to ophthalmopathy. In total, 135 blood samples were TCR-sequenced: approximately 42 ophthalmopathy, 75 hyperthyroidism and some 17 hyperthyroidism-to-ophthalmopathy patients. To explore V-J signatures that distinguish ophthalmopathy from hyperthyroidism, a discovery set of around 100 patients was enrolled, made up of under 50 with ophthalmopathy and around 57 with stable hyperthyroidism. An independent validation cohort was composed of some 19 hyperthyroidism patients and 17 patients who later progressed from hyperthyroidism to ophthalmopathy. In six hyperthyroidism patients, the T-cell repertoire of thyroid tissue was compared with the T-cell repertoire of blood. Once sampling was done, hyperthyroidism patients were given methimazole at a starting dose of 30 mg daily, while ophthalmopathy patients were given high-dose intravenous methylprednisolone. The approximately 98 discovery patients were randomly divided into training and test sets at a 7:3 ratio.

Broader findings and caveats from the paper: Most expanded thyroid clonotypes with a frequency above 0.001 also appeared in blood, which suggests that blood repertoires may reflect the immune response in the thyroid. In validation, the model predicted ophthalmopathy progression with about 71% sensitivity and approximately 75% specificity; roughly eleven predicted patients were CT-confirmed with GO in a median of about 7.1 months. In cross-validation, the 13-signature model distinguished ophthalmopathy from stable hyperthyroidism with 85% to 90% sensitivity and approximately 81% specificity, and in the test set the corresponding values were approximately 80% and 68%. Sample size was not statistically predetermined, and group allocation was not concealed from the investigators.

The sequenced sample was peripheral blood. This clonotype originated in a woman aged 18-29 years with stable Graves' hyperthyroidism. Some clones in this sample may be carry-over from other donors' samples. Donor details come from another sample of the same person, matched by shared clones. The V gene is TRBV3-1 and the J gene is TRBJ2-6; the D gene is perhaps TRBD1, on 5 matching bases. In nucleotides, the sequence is TGTGCCAGCAGCCCATCAGGGCGGGGGGCCAACGTCCTGACTTTC. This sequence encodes CASSPSGRGANVLTF.